The 22 T cell receptor beta chains listed next were all sequenced from one sample in a study of OX40 agonist ivuxolimab in advanced cancers. The data were produced by immunoSEQ multiplex PCR, yet TCRdb's version contains in-frame clones alone and is incomplete. The sample lists around 85,000 clones; about 89% were seen once. Sequencing was performed on CD4+ or CD8+ T cells sorted from blood, taken in a trial of the OX40 agonist ivuxolimab. Receptors were obtained from an adult with an advanced solid tumor such as melanoma, head and neck, liver or kidney cancer.

The genes are TRBV12-5 and TRBJ2-1; 13 positions match TRBD2. V trimming: 4 bases; J trimming: 9 bases; junction bases outside the gene matches: 6. The germline V gene encodes CDR1 LGHNT and CDR2 FRNRAP. This CDR3 spans 15 amino acids. CDR3 nucleotide sequence: TGTGCTAGTGGTTACGGACTAGCGGGAGTACCTGAGCAGTTCTTC. Protein: CASGYGLAGVPEQFF. The full variable domain, its missing parts supplied by reference TRBV12-5 and TRBJ2-1, is DARVTQTPRHKVTEMGQEVTMRCQPILGHNTVFWYRQTMMQGLELLAYFRNRAPLDDSGMPKDRFSAEMPDATLATLKIQPSEPRDSAVYFCASGYGLAGVPEQFFGPGTRLTVL.

The chain is built from TRBV6-5 and TRBJ1-5; the D is unclear. CDR1 is MNHEY, CDR2 SVGAGI, per germline. V was pared by 10 bases and J by 5 bases, with 12 bases between. The CDR3 spans 12 residues. The CDR3 loop is CATGLSHQPQHF. DNA of the CDR3: TGTGCCACCGGACTTTCGCATCAGCCCCAGCATTTT.

The V and J genes are TRBV4-3 and TRBJ2-2, with D maybe TRBD2 (5 bases). The CDR3 is 15 amino acids. Germline values: CDR1 LGHNA, CDR2 YSLEER. Trimming took 0 bases from V and 0 from J, leaving 5 bases between them. The chain's CDR3 is CASSQDGANTGELFF. CDR3 coding DNA: TGCGCCAGCAGCCAAGACGGGGCGAACACCGGGGAGCTGTTTTTT.

CDR3 in amino acids: CASSGASGSSTGELFF. The DNA for the CDR3 is TGTGCCAGCAGCGGGGCTAGCGGGAGTAGTACCGGGGAGCTGTTTTTT. The chain is built from TRBV4-2 and TRBJ2-2; TRBD2 aligns across 10 bases. The J segment lost 5 bases and the V segment lost 5 bases, leaving 8 bases of the junction unmatched. The CDR3 runs to 16 residues. The germline V gene encodes CDR1 LGHNA and CDR2 YNFKEQ.

The chain carries TRBV11-2 and TRBJ2-3, with 11 positions matching TRBD2. Losses at the gene ends were 1 base for V and 3 bases for J; bases not matched to a gene: 9. The CDR3 covers 18 residues. CDR1 is SGHAT, CDR2 FQNNGV, per germline. DNA of the CDR3: TGTGCCAGCAGCTTAGGGTTAGCGGGGGGGCGAACGACAGATACGCAGTATTTT. Translating it yields CASSLGLAGGRTTDTQYF.

This sequence joins TRBV28 and TRBJ2-7; D is unclear. Germline-derived CDR1 and CDR2 are MDHEN and SYDVKM. The CDR3 contains 11 residues. The germline V and J ends were trimmed by 9 bases and 6 bases, with 12 bases remaining between them. The CDR3 loop reads CASSLLGEQYF. DNA for the CDR3: TGTGCCAGTTCCCTTCTCGGCGAGCAGTACTTC.

The chain combines TRBV18 with TRBJ1-6; D is uncertain. Germline-derived CDR1 and CDR2 are KGHSH and LQKENI. V lost 0 bases and J 10 bases, leaving 7 bases between the germline ends. The CDR3 loop spans 13 amino acids. The CDR3 region has the DNA TGTGCCAGCTCACCACCGCAGCGATCACCCCTCCACTTT. The encoded protein is CASSPPQRSPLHF.

J is TRBJ2-1 and V is TRBV7-8; D unresolved. Per germline, CDR1 SGHVS and CDR2 FQNEAQ. CDR3 length equals 12 residues. V lost 3 bases to trimming and J lost 10 bases, with 10 bases between them. This CDR3 reads CASSFSKPEQFF. DNA for the CDR3: TGTGCCAGCAGCTTTTCTAAGCCCGAGCAGTTCTTC.

This clone has only one observation. V gene TRBV27 combines with J gene TRBJ1-1, with a weak D call TRBD1 (6 bases). V lost 6 bases and J lost 2, with 13 bases in between. Germline-derived CDR1 and CDR2 are MNHEY and SMNVEV (reference sequence). The CDR3 has 14 residues. The CDR3 region is CASSILQGNTEAFF. The CDR3 coding sequence is TGTGCCAGCAGCATCCTACAGGGTAACACTGAAGCTTTCTTT.

The chain links TRBV12-5 to TRBJ2-1; no definite D call. The V gene lost 7 bases and the J gene lost 1 base, with 5 bases spanning the gap. Germline V gene lookup returns CDR1 LGHNT and CDR2 FRNRAP. CDR3 length equals 12 residues. Here the CDR3 reads CASERSYNEQFF. CDR3 in DNA: TGTGCTAGTGAGAGGTCCTACAATGAGCAGTTCTTC.

This chain uses TRBV4-3 with TRBJ2-2, with D tentatively TRBD1 (6 bases). V lost 4 bases and J lost 5, with 14 bases in between. Germline CDR1 LGHNA, CDR2 YSLEER. This CDR3 is built from 15 residues. The CDR3 is CASSREYRATGELFF. CDR3 bases: TGCGCCAGCAGCCGTGAATACAGGGCGACCGGGGAGCTGTTTTTT.

As regards this clone: Because the CDR3 is missing its conserved closing phenylalanine or tryptophan, this is likely a read error. The DNA is omitted, as the CDR3 cannot be located on it reliably, and the CDR3 follows TCRdb's listing. The chain carries TRBV7-8 and TRBJ1-5. 11 amino acids form the CDR3, both terminal residues included. Germline lookup yields CDR1 SGHVS and CDR2 FQNEAQ. The CDR3 protein is CASSLGGDTSM.

The chain recombines TRBV6-5 with TRBJ2-2; D is ambiguous. Germline CDR1 and CDR2: MNHEY and SVGAGI. The CDR3 totals 14 residues. Trimming removed 2 bases at V and 4 bases at J, with 8 bases between. CDR3 DNA sequence: TGTGCCAGCAGTTACCAAGTGGGCACCGGGGAGCTGTTTTTT. Encoded protein: CASSYQVGTGELFF.

The chain recombines TRBV28 with TRBJ1-1; 8 bases match TRBD1. Germline lookup yields CDR1 MDHEN and CDR2 SYDVKM. The CDR3 length is 16 residues. After removal of 5 bases from V and 0 bases from J, the junction contained 8 bases not matched to a gene. Here the CDR3 reads CASSLWGDRLNTEAFF. The CDR3 DNA sequence: TGTGCCAGCAGTCTTTGGGGGGACAGGTTGAACACTGAAGCTTTCTTT.

The chain uses TRBV29-1 and TRBJ1-2, with 7 nucleotides matching TRBD1. This CDR3 spans 13 amino acids. The J segment lost 8 bases and the V segment lost 6 bases, leaving 12 bases of the junction unmatched. Germline CDR1 and CDR2: SQVTM and ANQGSEA. The CDR3 DNA reads TGCAGCGTCCGGCAACAGGGGTTGTTGGGCTACACCTTC. This codes for CSVRQQGLLGYTF.

This clone was observed a handful of times. CDR3: CASSRRYNEQFF. CDR3 nucleotides: TGTGCCAGCAGCCGACGGTACAATGAGCAGTTCTTC. The chain combines TRBV9 with TRBJ2-1, with no clear D. V was trimmed by 4 bases and J by 4 bases, leaving 6 bases between them. The germline gives CDR1 SGDLS, CDR2 YYNGEE. There are 12 residues in the CDR3.

The chain recombines TRBV5-4 with TRBJ1-5; D gene ambiguous. V was pared by 0 bases and J by 5 bases, with 6 bases between. The germline V gene has CDR1 SGHNT and CDR2 YYREEE (reference sequence). The CDR3 length is 13 residues. Here the CDR3 reads CASSLGQHQPQHF. CDR3 nucleotide sequence: TGTGCCAGCAGCTTGGGCCAGCATCAGCCCCAGCATTTT.

The chain is built from TRBV27 and TRBJ1-4, with 7 bases aligning to TRBD1. The CDR3 covers 14 residues. The germline V gene has CDR1 MNHEY and CDR2 SMNVEV (reference sequence). V gave up 4 bases and J gave up 5 bases; unmatched junction bases: 4. The CDR3 sequence: CASSSGGANEKLFF. DNA of the CDR3: TGTGCCAGCAGTTCAGGGGGTGCGAATGAAAAACTGTTTTTT.

The chain employs TRBV4-1 and TRBJ2-1; tentative D call: TRBD2 (7 bases). Per germline, CDR1 MGHRA and CDR2 YSYEKL. This CDR3 contains 18 residues. V lost 4 bases to trimming and J lost 0 bases, with 19 bases between them. CDR3 sequence (DNA): TGCGCCAGCAGCCGCGCTGGGAGGGGGGCAATCTCCTACAATGAGCAGTTCTTC. The encoded protein is CASSRAGRGAISYNEQFF.

CDR3 in DNA: TGTGCCAGCAGCGGACAGACAGGGTTGAACAATGAGCAGTTCTTC. This codes for CASSGQTGLNNEQFF. The V and J genes are TRBV9 and TRBJ2-1, with 7 bases that match TRBD1. With 3 bases clipped from V and 5 bases from J, the junction kept 8 bases outside the gene matches. CDR1 is SGDLS and CDR2 is YYNGEE in the germline V gene. The CDR3 runs 15 residues.

The chain is built from TRBV6-6 and TRBJ1-5; 7 nucleotides agree with TRBD1. The V gene's germline CDR1 is MNHNY and CDR2 SVGAGI (reference sequence). This CDR3 is 15 amino acids long. The ends lost 6 bases at V and 4 bases at J; junction bases unmatched: 9. This CDR3 is CASRKTTGDNQPQHF. CDR3 coding DNA: TGTGCCAGCAGAAAGACTACAGGGGATAATCAGCCCCAGCATTTT.

This clone was seen a single time. The chain employs TRBV27 and TRBJ1-3, with TRBD1 as a possible D gene (5 bases). V lost 1 base and J 4 bases, leaving 11 bases between the germline ends. The CDR3 runs to 15 residues. Per germline, CDR1 MNHEY and CDR2 SMNVEV (reference sequence). The CDR3 DNA sequence: TGTGCCAGCAGTTTATTTCCAGGGTCAGGAAACACCATATATTTT. Translated: CASSLFPGSGNTIYF.